Each of the 24 T cell receptor beta chains below was sequenced from the same sample in a study of OX40 agonist ivuxolimab in advanced cancers. This table comes from immunoSEQ multiplex PCR, and its TCRdb copy is limited to in-frame clones, with some not included. Of 60,000 to 95,000 clones listed, roughly 90% were seen once; the top ten hold 0.3% to 0.4%. Specimen: CD4+ or CD8+ T cells sorted from blood, collected in a trial of the OX40 agonist ivuxolimab. Receptors were obtained from an adult with an advanced solid tumor such as melanoma, head and neck, liver or kidney cancer.

This rearrangement joins TRBV18 to TRBJ2-7, with 8 bases fitting TRBD1. V shed 3 bases and J 0 bases; nucleotides not matched to a gene: 4. This CDR3 comprises 15 residues. The germline CDR1 and CDR2 sequences are KGHSH and LQKENI. The DNA of the CDR3 is TGTGCCAGCTCACCTAGGACAGGGAGCTCCTACGAGCAGTACTTC. It codes for CASSPRTGSSYEQYF.

CDR3 DNA: TGTGCCAGCAGTTTCGACAGGACAAAGAATTCACCCCTCCACTTT. Translated, it gives CASSFDRTKNSPLHF. J is TRBJ1-6 and V is TRBV6-5; D is perhaps TRBD1 (6 bases). Germline-derived CDR1 and CDR2 are MNHEY and SVGAGI. This CDR3 region has 15 residues. The V end lost 4 bases, the J end lost 7 bases, and 14 bases lay between the germline ends.

V gene TRBV10-3 combines with J gene TRBJ2-7; TRBD2 agrees at 10 bases. Trimming cost V 6 bases and J 2 bases; bases outside gene matches: 4. The CDR3 has 14 residues. Germline V gives CDR1 ENHRY, CDR2 SYGVKD. The CDR3 sequence: CAISSGTSAYEQYF. CDR3 nucleotide sequence: TGTGCCATCAGCTCCGGGACTAGCGCCTACGAGCAGTACTTC.

CDR3 region: CASSQVPVAGGEDTQYF. The CDR3, as DNA: TGCGCCAGCAGCCAGGTTCCTGTAGCGGGGGGTGAAGATACGCAGTATTTT. The chain links TRBV4-1 to TRBJ2-3, with 10 nucleotides matching TRBD2. The CDR3 length is 17 residues. The V and J ends lost 3 bases and 5 bases, in that order; junction bases with no gene match: 11. Germline values: CDR1 MGHRA, CDR2 YSYEKL.

V usage is TRBV18 and J usage is TRBJ2-2, with TRBD2 identical over 10 bases. The CDR3 loop spans 17 amino acids. Trimming at V came to 6 bases and at J to 8 bases, leaving 15 bases not matched to a gene. Germline loops: CDR1 KGHSH, CDR2 LQKENI. CDR3 in DNA: TGTGCCAGCTCCCCCGATCCGGCTAGCGGGAGTGCTGGGGAGCTGTTTTTT. Translating gives CASSPDPASGSAGELFF.

This rearrangement joins TRBV7-2 to TRBJ2-3; the D is unclear. Germline V lookup: CDR1 SGHTA, CDR2 FQGNSA. This CDR3 comprises 17 residues. The ends were cut back, 2 bases at V and 1 base at J, with 16 bases in the middle. CDR3 protein: CASSLFGGPFGTDTQYF. Written as DNA, the CDR3 is TGTGCCAGCAGCTTATTTGGTGGGCCCTTTGGCACAGATACGCAGTATTTT.

The chain links TRBV29-1 to TRBJ2-5; D remains ambiguous. Germline values: CDR1 SQVTM, CDR2 ANQGSEA. V was cut by 5 bases and J by 1 base, with 8 bases left in between. The length of the CDR3 is 12 residues. The chain's CDR3 is CSVLTFQETQYF. In nucleotides, the CDR3 is TGCAGCGTTCTCACATTCCAAGAGACCCAGTACTTC.

The chain uses TRBV28 and TRBJ1-5; no firm D call. The CDR3 has 12 residues. V was pared by 4 bases and J by 2 bases, with 3 bases between. Germline loops: CDR1 MDHEN, CDR2 SYDVKM. Written as DNA, the CDR3 is TGTGCCAGCAGTTACGGCAATCAGCCCCAGCATTTT. This sequence encodes CASSYGNQPQHF.

The chain employs TRBV4-2 and TRBJ2-6; the match to TRBD1 covers 11 bases. J was trimmed by 1 base and V by 2 bases; bases with no gene match: 10. In germline, CDR1 is LGHNA, CDR2 YNFKEQ. There are 20 residues in the CDR3. As DNA, the CDR3 is TGTGCCAGCAGCCAACGGACAGGGGGCGAAAGGAGGTCTGGGGCCAACGTCCTGACTTTC. Encoded protein: CASSQRTGGERRSGANVLTF.

The chain recombines TRBV7-2 with TRBJ2-3, with a tentative D call TRBD2 (6 bases). This CDR3 spans 15 amino acids. Germline V gene lookup returns CDR1 SGHTA and CDR2 FQGNSA. V lost 0 bases and J lost 1, with 8 bases in between. This CDR3 reads CASSLAWGGTDTQYF. CDR3 in DNA: TGTGCCAGCAGCTTAGCGTGGGGGGGCACAGATACGCAGTATTTT.

J is TRBJ1-1 and V is TRBV18; D gene ambiguous. V lost 3 bases and J 1 base, leaving 3 bases between the germline ends. Germline V lookup: CDR1 KGHSH, CDR2 LQKENI. This CDR3 contains 12 residues. In nucleotides, the CDR3 is TGTGCCAGCTCACCGTCGAACACTGAAGCTTTCTTT. Translation: CASSPSNTEAFF.

This rearrangement joins TRBV5-8 to TRBJ2-2, with D possibly matching TRBD1 (5 bases). The germline V gene encodes CDR1 SGHTS and CDR2 YDEGEE. The V end was cut by 1 base, the J end by 7 bases, with 8 bases between. The CDR3 sequence is 13 residues long. The CDR3 here is CASSLRTLGELFF. In nucleotides, the CDR3 is TGTGCCAGCAGCTTGCGGACACTCGGGGAGCTGTTTTTT. Drawing the rest from reference TRBV5-8 and TRBJ2-2, the complete variable domain is EAGVTQSPTHLIKTRGQQATLRCSPISGHTSVYWYQQALGLGLQFLLWYDEGEERNRGNFPPRFSGRQFPNYSSELNVNALELEDSALYLCASSLRTLGELFFGEGSRLTVL.

The chain has TRBV5-1 and TRBJ2-5; D remains ambiguous. Germline V gene lookup returns CDR1 SGHRS and CDR2 YFSETQ. Trimming shortened V by 4 bases and J by 1 base, and 11 bases separated the two germline ends. The CDR3 runs to 14 residues. The DNA of the CDR3 is TGCGCCAGCAGCCCCGGAACGAGCCAAGAGACCCAGTACTTC. As protein: CASSPGTSQETQYF.

This chain links TRBV7-2 with TRBJ2-4; possible D gene TRBD1, 5 bases. CDR3 length: 16 residues. Per the germline V gene, CDR1 is SGHTA and CDR2 is FQGNSA. With 1 base removed from V and 0 bases from J, the gap between germline ends came to 10 bases. The CDR3 is CASSLVAGLAKNIQYF. DNA for the CDR3: TGTGCCAGCAGCTTAGTTGCAGGGTTAGCCAAAAACATTCAGTACTTC.

The rearrangement uses TRBV19 and TRBJ2-2, with D uncertain. This CDR3 region has 14 residues. CDR1 LNHDA and CDR2 SQIVND come from the germline V gene (reference sequence). V was trimmed by 7 bases and J by 0 bases, leaving 9 bases between them. CDR3 DNA sequence: TGTGCCAGTATATTGGGGACGAACACCGGGGAGCTGTTTTTT. Amino acid sequence: CASILGTNTGELFF.

CDR3 region: CASSELAGTPRTDTQYF. DNA for the CDR3: TGTGCCAGCAGTGAATTGGCGGGTACCCCCCGCACAGATACGCAGTATTTT. V usage is TRBV2 and J usage is TRBJ2-3, with a possible D match to TRBD2 (5 bases). The ends were cut back, 2 bases at V and 1 base at J, with 16 bases in the middle. This CDR3 spans 17 amino acids. Germline lookup yields CDR1 SNHLY and CDR2 FYNNEI.

This clone has only one observation. The V call is TRBV4-3, the J call TRBJ2-3; D possibly matches TRBD1 or TRBD2 (5 bases each). CDR3 size: 15 residues. V gave up 0 bases and J gave up 0 bases, with 7 bases separating them. CDR1 is LGHNA, CDR2 YSLEER, per germline. CDR3 residues: CASSQDRDSTDTQYF. The CDR3 DNA follows: TGCGCCAGCAGCCAAGACAGGGACAGCACAGATACGCAGTATTTT.

The rearrangement joins TRBV19 to TRBJ1-4, with a possible D match to TRBD1 (5 bases). The CDR3 length is 15 residues. V lost 5 bases and J lost 3, with 13 bases in between. Germline CDR1 and CDR2: LNHDA and SQIVND (reference sequence). The DNA of the CDR3 is TGTGCCAGTAGTGCCGGAGGGGTAGCTAATGAAAAACTGTTTTTT. It specifies CASSAGGVANEKLFF.

This rearrangement joins TRBV28 to TRBJ2-3, with unresolved D. Trimming pared 3 bases from V and 4 bases from J, leaving 11 bases between. This CDR3 comprises 14 residues. Germline-derived CDR1 and CDR2 are MDHEN and SYDVKM. Here the CDR3 DNA reads TGTGCCAGCAGTTTTGTTGGGGTACCAGATACGCAGTATTTT. It codes for CASSFVGVPDTQYF.

The rearrangement uses TRBV6-6 and TRBJ1-1, with D possibly matching TRBD1 (6 bases). CDR3 length equals 15 residues. Germline-derived CDR1 and CDR2 are MNHNY and SVGAGI (reference sequence). Deletions cut 0 bases from V and 1 base from J, with 9 bases between. The CDR3 DNA reads as TGTGCCAGCAGTTACTCGACAGGACCGAACACTGAAGCTTTCTTT. Its protein is CASSYSTGPNTEAFF.

This chain links TRBV28 with TRBJ1-2; TRBD1 is a possible D gene (5 bases). The V end was cut by 6 bases, the J end by 8 bases, with 13 bases between. The CDR3 spans 12 residues. CDR1 MDHEN and CDR2 SYDVKM come from the germline V gene. The DNA of the CDR3 is TGTGCCAGCAGCCCTAGGGGACGCGGCTACACCTTC. It translates to CASSPRGRGYTF.

The chain joins TRBV7-8 to TRBJ1-6; 7 nucleotides match TRBD1. CDR3 length: 14 amino acids. V lost 5 bases to trimming and J lost 7 bases; unmatched junction nucleotides: 5. CDR1 and CDR2 from the germline V gene are SGHVS and FQNEAQ. CDR3 sequence reads: CASSQGQPNSPLHF. The CDR3 DNA is TGTGCCAGCAGCCAGGGACAGCCCAATTCACCCCTCCACTTT. Based on the CDR3 plus reference TRBV7-8 and TRBJ1-6, the full variable domain is GAGVSQSPRYKVAKRGQDVALRCDPISGHVSLFWYQQALGQGPEFLTYFQNEAQLDKSGLPSDRFFAERPEGSVSTLKIQRTQQEDSAVYLCASSQGQPNSPLHFGNGTRLTVT.

This chain connects TRBV5-5 to TRBJ2-1, with TRBD1 matching over 7 bases. CDR3 size: 15 residues. CDR1 and CDR2 from the germline V gene are SGHKS and YYEKEE (reference sequence). Unmatched junction bases numbered 8, after V lost 1 base and J lost 7 bases. The chain's CDR3 is CASSLIVGGMNEQFF. In DNA form, the CDR3 reads TGTGCCAGCAGCTTGATAGTAGGGGGCATGAATGAGCAGTTCTTC.

This rearrangement joins TRBV29-1 to TRBJ2-7, with D tentatively TRBD1 (6 bases). The CDR3 totals 12 residues. V was cut by 8 bases and J by 2 bases, with 13 bases left in between. Germline V gene lookup returns CDR1 SQVTM and CDR2 ANQGSEA. The CDR3 nucleotides are TGCAGCTACTCAGGGGTCCCCTACGAGCAGTACTTC. This sequence encodes CSYSGVPYEQYF.